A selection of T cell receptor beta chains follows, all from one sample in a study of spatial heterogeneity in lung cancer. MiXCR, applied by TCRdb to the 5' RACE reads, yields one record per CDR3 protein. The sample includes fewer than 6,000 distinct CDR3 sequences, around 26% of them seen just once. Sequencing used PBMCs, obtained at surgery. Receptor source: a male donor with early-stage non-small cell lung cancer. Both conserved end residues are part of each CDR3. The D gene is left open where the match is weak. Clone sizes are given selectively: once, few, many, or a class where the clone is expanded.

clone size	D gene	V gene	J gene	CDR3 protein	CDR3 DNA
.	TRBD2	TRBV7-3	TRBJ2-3	CASSSGGRSTDTQYF	TGTGCCAGCAGCTCGGGGGGTCGGAGCACAGATACGCAGTATTTT
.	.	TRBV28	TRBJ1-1	CASSPGRRHTEAFF	TGTGCCAGCAGTCCAGGGAGGAGGCACACTGAAGCTTTCTTT
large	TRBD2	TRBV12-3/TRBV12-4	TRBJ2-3	CASSFSGGPTDTQYF	TGTGCCAGCAGTTTTAGCGGGGGGCCCACAGATACGCAGTATTTT
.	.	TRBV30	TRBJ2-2	CAWTPLTAPRAGELFF	TGTGCCTGGACACCGCTGACAGCCCCGCGGGCCGGGGAGCTGTTTTTT
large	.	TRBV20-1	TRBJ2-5	CSALPSAIETQYF	TGCAGTGCCTTGCCTAGCGCGATCGAGACCCAGTACTTC
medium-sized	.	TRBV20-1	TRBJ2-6	CSARDLQGSGANVLTF	TGCAGTGCTAGAGATCTACAGGGCTCTGGGGCCAACGTCCTGACTTTC
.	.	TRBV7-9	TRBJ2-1	CASSLGGVQDEQFF	TGTGCCAGCAGCTTAGGGGGGGTTCAAGATGAGCAGTTCTTC
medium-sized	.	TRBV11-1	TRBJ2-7	CASSSRDLSSYEQYF	TGTGCCAGCAGCTCACGGGACTTGAGCTCCTACGAGCAGTACTTC
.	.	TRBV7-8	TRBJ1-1	CASSPDRTSENTEAFF	TGTGCCAGCAGCCCGGACCGGACCTCCGAGAACACTGAAGCTTTCTTT
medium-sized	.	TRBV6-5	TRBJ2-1	CASSYTGSRNEQFF	TGTGCCAGCAGTTATACAGGGTCCCGGAATGAGCAGTTCTTC
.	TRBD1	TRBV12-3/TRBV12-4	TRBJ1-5	CASRDRDRGLKQPQHF	TGTGCCAGCAGAGACCGGGACAGGGGGCTTAAGCAGCCCCAGCATTTT